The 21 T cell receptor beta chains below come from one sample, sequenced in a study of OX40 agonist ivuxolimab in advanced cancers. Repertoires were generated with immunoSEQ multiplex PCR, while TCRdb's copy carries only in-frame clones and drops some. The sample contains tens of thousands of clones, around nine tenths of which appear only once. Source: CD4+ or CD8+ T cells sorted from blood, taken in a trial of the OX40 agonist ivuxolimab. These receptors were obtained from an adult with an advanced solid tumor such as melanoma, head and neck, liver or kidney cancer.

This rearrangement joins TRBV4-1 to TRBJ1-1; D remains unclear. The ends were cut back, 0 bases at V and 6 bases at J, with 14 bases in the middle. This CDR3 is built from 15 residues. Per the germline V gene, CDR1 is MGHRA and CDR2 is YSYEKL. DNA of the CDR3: TGCGCCAGCAGCCAAGATCAGGAGGGTTTCCCTGAAGCTTTCTTT. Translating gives CASSQDQEGFPEAFF.

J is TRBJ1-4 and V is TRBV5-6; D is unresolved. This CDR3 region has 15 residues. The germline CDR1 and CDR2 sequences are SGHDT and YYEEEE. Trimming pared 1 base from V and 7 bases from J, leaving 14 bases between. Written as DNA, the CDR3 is TGTGCCAGCAGCTTGCCCTTAGGGTATGGTGAAAAACTGTTTTTT. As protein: CASSLPLGYGEKLFF.

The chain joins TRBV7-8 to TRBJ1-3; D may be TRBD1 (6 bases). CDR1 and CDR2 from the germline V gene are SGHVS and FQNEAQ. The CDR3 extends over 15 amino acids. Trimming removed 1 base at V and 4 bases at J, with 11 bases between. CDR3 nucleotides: TGTGCCAGCAGCTTAGGGGGGACATCGGGAAACACCATATATTTT. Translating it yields CASSLGGTSGNTIYF.

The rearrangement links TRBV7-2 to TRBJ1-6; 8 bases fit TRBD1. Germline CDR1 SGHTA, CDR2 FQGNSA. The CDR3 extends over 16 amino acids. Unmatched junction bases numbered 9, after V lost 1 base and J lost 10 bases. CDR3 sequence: CASSLGTTGGSSPLHF. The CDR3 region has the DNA TGTGCCAGCAGCTTAGGCACTACAGGGGGGAGCTCACCCCTCCACTTT.

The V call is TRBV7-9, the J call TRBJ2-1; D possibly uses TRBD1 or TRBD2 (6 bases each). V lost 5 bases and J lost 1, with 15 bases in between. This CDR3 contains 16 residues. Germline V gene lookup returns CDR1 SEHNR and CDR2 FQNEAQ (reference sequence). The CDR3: CASSDGRGVSYNEQFF. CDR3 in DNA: TGTGCCAGCAGCGACGGAAGGGGGGTTTCCTACAATGAGCAGTTCTTC.

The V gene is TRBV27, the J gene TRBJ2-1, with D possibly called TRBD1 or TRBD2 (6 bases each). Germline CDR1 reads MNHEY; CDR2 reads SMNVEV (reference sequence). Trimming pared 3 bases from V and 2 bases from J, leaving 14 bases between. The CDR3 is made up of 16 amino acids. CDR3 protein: CASSFQVGGAYNEQFF. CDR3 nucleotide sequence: TGTGCCAGCAGTTTTCAAGTGGGGGGCGCCTACAATGAGCAGTTCTTC.

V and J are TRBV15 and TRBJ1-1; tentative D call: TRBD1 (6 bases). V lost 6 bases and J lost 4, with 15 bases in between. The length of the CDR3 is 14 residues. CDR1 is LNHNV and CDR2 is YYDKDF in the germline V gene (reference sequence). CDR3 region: CATSVNRDLTEAFF. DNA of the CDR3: TGTGCCACCAGTGTGAACAGGGATCTCACTGAAGCTTTCTTT. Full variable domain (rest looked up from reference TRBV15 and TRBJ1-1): DAMVIQNPRYQVTQFGKPVTLSCSQTLNHNVMYWYQQKSSQAPKLLFHYYDKDFNNEADTPDNFQSRRPNTSFCFLDIRSPGLGDTAMYLCATSVNRDLTEAFFGQGTRLTVV.

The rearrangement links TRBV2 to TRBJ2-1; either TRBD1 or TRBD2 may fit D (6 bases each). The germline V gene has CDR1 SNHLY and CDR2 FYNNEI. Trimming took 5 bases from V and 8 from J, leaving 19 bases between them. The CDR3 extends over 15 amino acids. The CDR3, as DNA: TGTGCCAGCAGTCGACTAGTGGGGGGCCCGGATGAGCAGTTCTTC. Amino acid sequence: CASSRLVGGPDEQFF.

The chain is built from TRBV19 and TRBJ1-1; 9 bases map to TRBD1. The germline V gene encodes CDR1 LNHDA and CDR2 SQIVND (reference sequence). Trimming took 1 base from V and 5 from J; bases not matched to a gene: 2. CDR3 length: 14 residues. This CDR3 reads CASSIVTGGTEAFF. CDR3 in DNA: TGTGCCAGTAGTATAGTGACAGGGGGGACTGAAGCTTTCTTT.

The CDR3 protein is CASSKRTRGFYEQYF. CDR3 DNA sequence: TGTGCCAGCAGTAAACGGACGAGGGGGTTCTACGAGCAGTACTTC. The gene calls are TRBV6-5 and TRBJ2-7; D possibly corresponds to TRBD1 (6 bases). The V end lost 5 bases, the J end lost 3 bases, and 17 bases lay between the germline ends. The CDR3 contains 15 residues. The germline V gene encodes CDR1 MNHEY and CDR2 SVGAGI.

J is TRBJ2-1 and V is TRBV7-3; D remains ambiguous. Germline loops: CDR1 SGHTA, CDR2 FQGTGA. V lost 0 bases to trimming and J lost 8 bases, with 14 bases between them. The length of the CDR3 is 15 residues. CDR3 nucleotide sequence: TGTGCCAGCAGCTTAACGCATAGGGCACTCGATGAGCAGTTCTTC. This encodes CASSLTHRALDEQFF.

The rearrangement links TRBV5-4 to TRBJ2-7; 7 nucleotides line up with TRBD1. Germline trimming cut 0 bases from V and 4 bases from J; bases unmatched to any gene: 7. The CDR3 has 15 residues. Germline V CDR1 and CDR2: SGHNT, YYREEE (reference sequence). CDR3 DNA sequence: TGTGCCAGCAGCTTGGGACAGGGTATCGGGTACGAGCAGTACTTC. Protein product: CASSLGQGIGYEQYF. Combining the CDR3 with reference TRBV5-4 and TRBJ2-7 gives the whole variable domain ETGVTQSPTHLIKTRGQQVTLRCSSQSGHNTVSWYQQALGQGPQFIFQYYREEENGRGNFPPRFSGLQFPNYSSELNVNALELDDSALYLCASSLGQGIGYEQYFGPGTRLTVT.

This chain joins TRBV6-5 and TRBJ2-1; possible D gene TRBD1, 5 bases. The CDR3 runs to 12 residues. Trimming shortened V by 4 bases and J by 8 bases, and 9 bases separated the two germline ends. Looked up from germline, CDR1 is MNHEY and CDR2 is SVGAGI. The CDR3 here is CASSSPGYEQFF. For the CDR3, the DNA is TGTGCCAGCAGTTCCCCAGGGTATGAGCAGTTCTTC.

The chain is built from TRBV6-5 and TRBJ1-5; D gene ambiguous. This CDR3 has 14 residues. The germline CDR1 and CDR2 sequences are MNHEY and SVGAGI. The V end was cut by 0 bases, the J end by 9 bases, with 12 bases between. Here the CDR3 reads CASSYSDSLSPQHF. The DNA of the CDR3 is TGTGCCAGCAGTTACTCCGACTCGTTATCGCCCCAGCATTTT.

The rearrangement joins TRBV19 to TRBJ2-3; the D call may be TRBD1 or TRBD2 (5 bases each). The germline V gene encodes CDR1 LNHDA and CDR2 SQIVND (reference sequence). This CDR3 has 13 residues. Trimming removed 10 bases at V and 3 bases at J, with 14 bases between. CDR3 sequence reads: CATAGTETDTQYF. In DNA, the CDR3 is TGTGCCACCGCCGGGACGGAGACAGATACGCAGTATTTT.

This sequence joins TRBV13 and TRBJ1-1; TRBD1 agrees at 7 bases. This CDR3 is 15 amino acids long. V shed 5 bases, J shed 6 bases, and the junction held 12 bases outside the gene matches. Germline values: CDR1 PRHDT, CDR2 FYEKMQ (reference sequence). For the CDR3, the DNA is TGTGCCAGCAGCAACGACAGGGCTGGATCTCCTGAAGCTTTCTTT. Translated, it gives CASSNDRAGSPEAFF.

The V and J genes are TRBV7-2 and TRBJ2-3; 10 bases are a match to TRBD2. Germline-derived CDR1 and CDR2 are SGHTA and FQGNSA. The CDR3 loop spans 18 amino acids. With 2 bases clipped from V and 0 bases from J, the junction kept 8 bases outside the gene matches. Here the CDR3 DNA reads TGTGCCAGCAGCTTAATAAGCGGGGGGGGTGCTAGCACAGATACGCAGTATTTT. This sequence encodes CASSLISGGGASTDTQYF.

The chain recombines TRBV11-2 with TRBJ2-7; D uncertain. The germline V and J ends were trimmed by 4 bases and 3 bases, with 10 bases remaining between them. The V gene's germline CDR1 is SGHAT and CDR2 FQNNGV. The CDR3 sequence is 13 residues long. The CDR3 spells CASSSDTYYEQYF. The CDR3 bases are TGTGCCAGCAGCTCCGACACATACTACGAGCAGTACTTC. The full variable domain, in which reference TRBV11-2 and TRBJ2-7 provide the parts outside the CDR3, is EAGVAQSPRYKIIEKRQSVAFWCNPISGHATLYWYQQILGQGPKLLIQFQNNGVVDDSQLPKDRFSAERLKGVDSTLKIQPAKLEDSAVYLCASSSDTYYEQYFGPGTRLTVT.

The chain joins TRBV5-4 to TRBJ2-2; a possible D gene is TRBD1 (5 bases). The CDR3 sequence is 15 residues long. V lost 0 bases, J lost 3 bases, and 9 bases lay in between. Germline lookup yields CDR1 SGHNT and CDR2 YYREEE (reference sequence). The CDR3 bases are TGTGCCAGCAGCTTGGAACAGGCCCACACCGGGGAGCTGTTTTTT. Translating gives CASSLEQAHTGELFF.

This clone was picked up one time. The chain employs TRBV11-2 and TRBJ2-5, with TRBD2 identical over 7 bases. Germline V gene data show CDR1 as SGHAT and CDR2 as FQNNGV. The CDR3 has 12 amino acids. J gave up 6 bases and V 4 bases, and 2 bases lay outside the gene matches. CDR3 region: CASSSGGKTQYF. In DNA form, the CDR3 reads TGTGCCAGCAGCTCCGGGGGGAAGACCCAGTACTTC.

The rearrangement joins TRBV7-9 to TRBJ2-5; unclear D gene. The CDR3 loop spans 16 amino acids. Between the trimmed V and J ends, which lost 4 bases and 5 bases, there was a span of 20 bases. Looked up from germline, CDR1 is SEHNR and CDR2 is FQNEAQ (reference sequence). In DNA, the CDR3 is TGTGCCAGCAGCTCCGCGCTCGGGTTAATAACGGAGACCCAGTACTTC. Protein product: CASSSALGLITETQYF. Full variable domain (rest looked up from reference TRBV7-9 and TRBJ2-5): DTGVSQNPRHKITKRGQNVTFRCDPISEHNRLYWYRQTLGQGPEFLTYFQNEAQLEKSRLLSDRFSAERPKGSFSTLEIQRTEQGDSAMYLCASSSALGLITETQYFGPGTRLLVL.